The clone carrying this T cell receptor beta chain has just a few counts. Its target is not known. The data originate from a study of T cells after yellow fever vaccination. Study outcomes and limitations: It was a weaker secondary response, yet one that peaked faster, at day 5 versus 15. FACS-sorted repertoires could harbor abundant contaminating bulk-population clonotypes.

From the 5' RACE reads, TCRdb called clonotypes with MiXCR, one entry per CDR3 protein. The sample lists some 120,000 distinct CDR3 sequences, 12% to 15% seen once, with about 40% in the top ten. Germline lookup yields CDR1 SQVTM and CDR2 ANQGSEA. The CDR3 has 14 amino acids. Trimming at V came to 6 bases and at J to 5 bases, leaving 11 bases not matched to a gene. Sequenced material: CD8+ T cells sorted from PBMCs, taken 5 days after the yellow fever booster vaccination. This TCR was sampled from a man between 18 and 35 years old who received the YFV17D yellow fever vaccine. The J gene is TRBJ2-7, the V gene TRBV29-1, with 9 bases aligning to TRBD1. The CDR3 coding sequence is TGCAGCGTCCGAACCGGGACAGGGTCCCACGAGCAGTACTTC. Its protein product is CSVRTGTGSHEQYF.